The clone carrying this T cell receptor (beta chain) was recorded many times. What it recognizes is unknown. The data stem from a study of CD8 T cells in ankylosing spondylitis. Study observations and caveats: In reactive arthritis synovial fluid and blood, some motif variants had been reported before. In ankylosing spondylitis blood, a motif of roughly 8 highly homologous TCR beta variants appeared characteristic. CD8+ by phenotype, disease-linked clones were relatively rare in peripheral blood. As reported, disease-linked clones showed significant enrichment in matched ankylosing spondylitis synovial fluid.

The CDR3 totals 13 residues. V shed 5 bases and J 2 bases; nucleotides not matched to a gene: 3. A quantitative 5'-RACE method, one with molecular barcodes, was used to make TCR beta libraries. TCRdb itself ran the 5' RACE reads through MiXCR, one entry per CDR3 protein. The sample holds around 140,000 distinct CDR3 sequences; roughly 15% are singletons and the top ten take 30% to 35%. This TCR came from a male donor with ankylosing spondylitis. The chain couples TRBV12-3 or TRBV12-4 to TRBJ2-7; the match to TRBD2 covers 7 bases. Sample: blood, either unsorted or a sorted T cell fraction (not recorded which). The CDR3 region has the DNA TGTGCCAGCAGTACCGGGACTACCTACGAGCAGTACTTC. It specifies CASSTGTTYEQYF.